This T cell receptor beta chain was sequenced during a study of OX40 agonist ivuxolimab in advanced cancers. Study-level information: Those enrolled were 82.7% male, with a mean age of approximately 60 years and ages from roughly 23 to 80.

The CDR3 runs 16 residues. V was pared by 0 bases and J by 4 bases, with 16 bases between. Per the germline V gene, CDR1 is GTSNPN and CDR2 is SVGIG (reference sequence). Only in-frame clones appear in the TCRdb table, and some are missing; sequencing was by immunoSEQ multiplex PCR. The sample has approximately 28,000 clones, more than 70% seen once. Source: CD4+ or CD8+ T cells sorted from blood, taken in a trial of the OX40 agonist ivuxolimab. V gene TRBV30 combines with J gene TRBJ2-1, with D maybe TRBD2 (7 bases). The sequence derives from an adult with an advanced solid tumor such as melanoma, head and neck, liver or kidney cancer. Here the CDR3 DNA reads TGTGCCTGGAGTGTAGGGGGAGGGGGGTTATACAATGAGCAGTTCTTC. Its protein product is CAWSVGGGGLYNEQFF.